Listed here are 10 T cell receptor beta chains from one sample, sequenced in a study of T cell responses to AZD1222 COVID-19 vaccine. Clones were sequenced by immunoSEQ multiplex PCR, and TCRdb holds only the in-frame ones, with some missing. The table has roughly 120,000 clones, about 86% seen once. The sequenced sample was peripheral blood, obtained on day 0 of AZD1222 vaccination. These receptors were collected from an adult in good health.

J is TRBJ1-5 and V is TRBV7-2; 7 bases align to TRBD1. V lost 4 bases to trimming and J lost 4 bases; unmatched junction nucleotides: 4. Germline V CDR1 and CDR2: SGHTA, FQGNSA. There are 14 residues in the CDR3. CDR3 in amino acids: CASSSRQGNQPQHF. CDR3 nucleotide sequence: TGTGCCAGCAGCTCGCGACAGGGAAATCAGCCCCAGCATTTT. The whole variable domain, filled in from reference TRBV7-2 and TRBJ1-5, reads GAGVSQSPSNKVTEKGKDVELRCDPISGHTALYWYRQSLGQGLEFLIYFQGNSAPDKSGLPSDRFSAERTGGSVSTLTIQRTQQEDSAVYLCASSSRQGNQPQHFGDGTRLSIL.

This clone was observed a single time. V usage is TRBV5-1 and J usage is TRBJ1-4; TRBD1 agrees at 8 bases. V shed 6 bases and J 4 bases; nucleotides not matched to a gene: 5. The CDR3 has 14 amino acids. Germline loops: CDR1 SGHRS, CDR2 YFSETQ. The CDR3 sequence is CASNPGQGNEKLFF. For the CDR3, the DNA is TGCGCCAGCAACCCCGGACAGGGTAATGAAAAACTGTTTTTT.

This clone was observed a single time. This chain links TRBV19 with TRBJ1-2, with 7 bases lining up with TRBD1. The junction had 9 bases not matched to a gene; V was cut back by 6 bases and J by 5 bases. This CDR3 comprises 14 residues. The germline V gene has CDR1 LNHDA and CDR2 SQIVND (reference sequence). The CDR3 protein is CASRGQLREYGYTF. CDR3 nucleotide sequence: TGTGCCAGTAGGGGACAGCTACGAGAGTATGGCTACACCTTC.

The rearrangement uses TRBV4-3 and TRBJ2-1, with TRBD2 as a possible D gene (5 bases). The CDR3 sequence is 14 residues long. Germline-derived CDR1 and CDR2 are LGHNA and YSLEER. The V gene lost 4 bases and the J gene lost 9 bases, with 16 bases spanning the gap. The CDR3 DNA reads TGCGCCAGCAGCCCCCATCGGGGATTCGGTGAGCAGTTCTTC. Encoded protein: CASSPHRGFGEQFF.

The CDR3 nucleotides read TGTGCCAGTTTGCTAGCGGGAGGTAGTGAGCAGTTCTTC. It yields the protein CASLLAGGSEQFF. The chain links TRBV19 to TRBJ2-1; TRBD2 agrees at 11 bases. The V gene end was trimmed by 8 bases and the J gene end by 9 bases; junction bases not matched to a gene: 6. CDR3 length equals 13 residues. Per the germline V gene, CDR1 is LNHDA and CDR2 is SQIVND (reference sequence).

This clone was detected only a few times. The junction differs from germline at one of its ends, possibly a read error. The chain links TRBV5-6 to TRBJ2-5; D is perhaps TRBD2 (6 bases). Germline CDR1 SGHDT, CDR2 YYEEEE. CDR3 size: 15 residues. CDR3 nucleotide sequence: TGTGCCAGCAGCTTGGCCGGAGGGTCCCAAAAGACCCAGTACTTC. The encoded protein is CASSLAGGSQKTQYF.

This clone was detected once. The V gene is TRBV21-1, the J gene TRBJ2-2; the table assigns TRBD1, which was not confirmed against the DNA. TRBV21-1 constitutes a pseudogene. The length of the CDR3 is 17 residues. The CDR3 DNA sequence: TGTGCCAGCAGCAAGACAGGAAAGTTAACGAACACCGGGGAGCTGTTTTTT. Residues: CASSKTGKLTNTGELFF.

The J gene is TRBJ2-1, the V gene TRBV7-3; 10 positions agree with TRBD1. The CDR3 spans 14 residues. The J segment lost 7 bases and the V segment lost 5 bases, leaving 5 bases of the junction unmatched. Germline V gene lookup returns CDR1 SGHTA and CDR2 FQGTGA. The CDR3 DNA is TGTGCCAGCAGCCGGGACAGGGGTGGTAATGAGCAGTTCTTC. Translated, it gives CASSRDRGGNEQFF. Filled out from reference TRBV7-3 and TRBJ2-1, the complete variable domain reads GAGVSQTPSNKVTEKGKYVELRCDPISGHTALYWYRQSLGQGPEFLIYFQGTGAADDSGLPNDRFFAVRPEGSVSTLKIQRTERGDSAVYLCASSRDRGGNEQFFGPGTRLTVL.

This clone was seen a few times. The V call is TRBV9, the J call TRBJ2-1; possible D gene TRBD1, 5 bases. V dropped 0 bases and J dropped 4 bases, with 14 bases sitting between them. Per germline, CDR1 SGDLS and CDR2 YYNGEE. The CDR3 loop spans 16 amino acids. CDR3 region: CASSVGGGHSYNEQFF. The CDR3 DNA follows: TGTGCCAGCAGCGTAGGGGGCGGACACTCTTACAATGAGCAGTTCTTC.

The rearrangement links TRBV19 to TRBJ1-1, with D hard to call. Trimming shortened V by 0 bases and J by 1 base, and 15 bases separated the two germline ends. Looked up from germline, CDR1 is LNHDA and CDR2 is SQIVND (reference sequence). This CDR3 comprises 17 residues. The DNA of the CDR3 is TGTGCCAGTAGTATAGATGCTATCGCAGTTGCGAACACTGAAGCTTTCTTT. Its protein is CASSIDAIAVANTEAFF. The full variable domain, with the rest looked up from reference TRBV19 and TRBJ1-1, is DGGITQSPKYLFRKEGQNVTLSCEQNLNHDAMYWYRQDPGQGLRLIYYSQIVNDFQKGDIAEGYSVSREKKESFPLTVTSAQKNPTAFYLCASSIDAIAVANTEAFFGQGTRLTVV.